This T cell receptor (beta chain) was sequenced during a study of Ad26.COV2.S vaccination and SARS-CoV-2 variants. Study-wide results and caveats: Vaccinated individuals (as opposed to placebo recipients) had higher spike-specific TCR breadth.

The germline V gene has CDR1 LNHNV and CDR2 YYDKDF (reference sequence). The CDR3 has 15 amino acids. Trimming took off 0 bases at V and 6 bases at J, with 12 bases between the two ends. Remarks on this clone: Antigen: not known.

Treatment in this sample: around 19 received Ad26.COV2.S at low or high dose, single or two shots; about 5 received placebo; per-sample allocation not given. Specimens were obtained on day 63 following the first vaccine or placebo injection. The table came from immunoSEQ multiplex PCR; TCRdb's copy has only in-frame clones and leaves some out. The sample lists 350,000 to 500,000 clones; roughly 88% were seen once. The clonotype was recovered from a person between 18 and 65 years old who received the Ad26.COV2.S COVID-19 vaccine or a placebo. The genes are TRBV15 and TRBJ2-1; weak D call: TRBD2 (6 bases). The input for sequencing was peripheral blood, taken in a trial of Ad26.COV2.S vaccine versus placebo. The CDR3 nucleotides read TGTGCCACCAGCAGAGATCGCGGGAATGGCAATGAGCAGTTCTTC. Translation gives CATSRDRGNGNEQFF.